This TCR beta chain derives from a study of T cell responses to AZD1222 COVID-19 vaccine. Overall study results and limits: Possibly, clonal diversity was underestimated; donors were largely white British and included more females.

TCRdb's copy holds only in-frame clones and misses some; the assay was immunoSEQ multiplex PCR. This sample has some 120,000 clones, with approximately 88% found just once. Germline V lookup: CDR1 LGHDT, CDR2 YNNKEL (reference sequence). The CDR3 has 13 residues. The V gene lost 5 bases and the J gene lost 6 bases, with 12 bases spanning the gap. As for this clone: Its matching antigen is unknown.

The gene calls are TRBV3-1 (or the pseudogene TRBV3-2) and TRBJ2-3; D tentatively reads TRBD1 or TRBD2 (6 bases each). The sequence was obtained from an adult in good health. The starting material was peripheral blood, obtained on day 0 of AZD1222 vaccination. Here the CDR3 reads CASSEGGRDTQYF. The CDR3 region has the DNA TGTGCCAGCAGCGAGGGGGGCAGGGATACGCAGTATTTT.